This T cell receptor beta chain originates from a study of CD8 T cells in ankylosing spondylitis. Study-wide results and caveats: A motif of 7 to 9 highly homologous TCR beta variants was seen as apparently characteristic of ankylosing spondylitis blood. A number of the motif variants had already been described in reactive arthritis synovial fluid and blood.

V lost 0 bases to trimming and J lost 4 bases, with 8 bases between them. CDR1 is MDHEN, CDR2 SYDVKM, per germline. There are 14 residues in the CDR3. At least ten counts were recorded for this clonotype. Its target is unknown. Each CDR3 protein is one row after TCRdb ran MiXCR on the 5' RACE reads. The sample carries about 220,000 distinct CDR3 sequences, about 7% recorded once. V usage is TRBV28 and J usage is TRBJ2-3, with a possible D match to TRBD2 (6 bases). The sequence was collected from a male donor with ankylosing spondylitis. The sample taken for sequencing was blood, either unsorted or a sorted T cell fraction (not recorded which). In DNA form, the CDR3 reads TGTGCCAGCAGTTTATGGGGACTTGCAGATACGCAGTATTTT. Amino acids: CASSLWGLADTQYF.